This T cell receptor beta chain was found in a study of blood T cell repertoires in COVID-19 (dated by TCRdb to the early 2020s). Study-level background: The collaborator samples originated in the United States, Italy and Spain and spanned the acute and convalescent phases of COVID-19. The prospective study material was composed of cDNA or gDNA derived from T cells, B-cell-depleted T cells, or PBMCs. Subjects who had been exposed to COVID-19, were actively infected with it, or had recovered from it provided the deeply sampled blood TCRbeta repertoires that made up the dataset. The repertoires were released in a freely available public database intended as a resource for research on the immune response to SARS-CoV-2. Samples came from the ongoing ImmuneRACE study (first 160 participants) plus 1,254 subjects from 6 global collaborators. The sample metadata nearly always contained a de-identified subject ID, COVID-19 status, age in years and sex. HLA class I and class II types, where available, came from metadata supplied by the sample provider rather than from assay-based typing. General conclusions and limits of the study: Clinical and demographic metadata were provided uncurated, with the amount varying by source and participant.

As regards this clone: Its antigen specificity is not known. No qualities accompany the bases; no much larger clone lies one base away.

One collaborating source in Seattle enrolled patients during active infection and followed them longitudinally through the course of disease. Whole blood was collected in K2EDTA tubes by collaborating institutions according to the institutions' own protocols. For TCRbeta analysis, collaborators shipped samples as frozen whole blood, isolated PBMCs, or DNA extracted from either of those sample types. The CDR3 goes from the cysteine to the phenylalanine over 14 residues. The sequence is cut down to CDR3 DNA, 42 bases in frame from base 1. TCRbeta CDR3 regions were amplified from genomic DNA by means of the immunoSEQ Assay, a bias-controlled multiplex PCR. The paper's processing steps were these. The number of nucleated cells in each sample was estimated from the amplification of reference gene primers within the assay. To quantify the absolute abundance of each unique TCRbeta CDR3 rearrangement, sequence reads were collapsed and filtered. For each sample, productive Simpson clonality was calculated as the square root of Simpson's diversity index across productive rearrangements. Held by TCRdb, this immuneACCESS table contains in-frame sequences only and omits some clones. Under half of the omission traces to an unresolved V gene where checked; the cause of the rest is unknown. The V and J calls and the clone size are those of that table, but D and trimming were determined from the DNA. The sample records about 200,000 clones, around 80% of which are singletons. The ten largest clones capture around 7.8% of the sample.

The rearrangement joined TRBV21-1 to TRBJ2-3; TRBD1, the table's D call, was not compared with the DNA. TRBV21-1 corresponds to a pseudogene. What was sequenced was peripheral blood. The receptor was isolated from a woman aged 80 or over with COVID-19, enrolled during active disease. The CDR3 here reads CASSNRRGTDTQYF. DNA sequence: TGTGCCAGCAGCAACCGCAGGGGAACAGATACGCAGTATTTT.